This T cell receptor beta chain was captured in a study of blood T cells in healthy people across ages. Study at large: T cells yielded about one barcoded beta molecule per two cells through template switching.

General observations from the study: PBMCs left unsorted prevented a conclusive naive versus antigen-experienced comparison.

It was with a sample-barcoded 5' primer and a J-beta primer mix that a second PCR of about 7 to 12 cycles was run. TCRdb itself ran the 5' RACE reads through MiXCR, one entry per CDR3 protein. This sample yields 500,000 to 600,000 distinct CDR3 sequences, of which 25% to 30% are seen a single time; around 18% belongs to the top ten. In the case of this clonotype: Antigen specificity is unknown.

Individuals who donated were healthy Caucasians from Russia aged roughly 6 to 100. Isolated per sample were at least 6 million PBMCs. What was sequenced was blood. The origin of this receptor is a woman between 65 and 79 years old in good health.

In DNA form, the CDR3 reads TGCAGTGCTAGAGGCGAGCGGGGGAACACCGGGGAGCTGTTTTTT. Protein product: CSARGERGNTGELFF. The V and J genes are TRBV20-1 and TRBJ2-2, with 7 bases that match TRBD2. CDR3 size: 15 residues. J was trimmed by 1 base and V by 1 base; bases with no gene match: 3. The germline V gene has CDR1 DFQATT and CDR2 SNEGSKA (reference sequence).